The source of this T cell receptor beta chain is a study of cytomegalovirus exposure and HLA in healthy donors. Turning to the study itself: From HLA-typed donors, an early data release held approximately 85 million unique TCRs. Overall study results and limits: Reportedly, diagnosis of cytomegalovirus status by the classifier showed high specificity and sensitivity. An apparent linkage of common viral pathogens to several of the most significant clusters emerged in a later analysis.

Primers: 60 Vbeta forward and 13 Jbeta reverse. The assay was immunoSEQ multiplex PCR, and TCRdb's table has in-frame clones only and misses some. The table records 90,000 to 120,000 clones, 76% of them present only once. This clone showed up just a few times. Antigen unknown. The germline CDR1 and CDR2 sequences are LGHNA and YNFKEQ. The CDR3 has 14 residues. With 1 base clipped from V and 3 bases from J, the junction kept 3 bases outside the gene matches. Each donor's status was that of a healthy bone marrow donor. This TCR was recovered from a man between 18 and 35 years old in good health and CMV-seronegative. This chain joins TRBV4-2 and TRBJ2-7; 7 nucleotides line up with TRBD2. The specimen was PBMCs. Written as DNA, the CDR3 is TGTGCCAGCAGCCAAGCGGGGGGTCTCTACGAGCAGTACTTC. As protein: CASSQAGGLYEQYF.